These T cell receptor beta chains were read from a single sample in a study of cytomegalovirus exposure and HLA in healthy donors. The protocol was immunoSEQ multiplex PCR, while the TCRdb copy is restricted to in-frame clones and leaves out a portion. Counted here are 85,000 to 130,000 clones, approximately 79% occurring once; the ten biggest clones make up 5% to 6.5%. Source material: PBMCs. The receptors were sampled from a man in his fifties or sixties in good health and CMV-seropositive. Each CDR3 is given with its conserved first and last residue. Each record gives: J gene, V gene, CDR3 protein.

J gene: TRBJ1-2
V gene: TRBV28
CDR3 protein: CASSSGQANYGYTF

J gene: TRBJ2-2
V gene: TRBV7-8
CDR3 protein: CASSFAGRKAANTGELFF

J gene: TRBJ2-5
V gene: TRBV7-7
CDR3 protein: CASSISTVAAETQYF

J gene: TRBJ1-2
V gene: TRBV2
CDR3 protein: CASTQGGPYGYTF

J gene: TRBJ2-7
V gene: TRBV6-4
CDR3 protein: CASSEQGNNPYEQYF

J gene: TRBJ1-2
V gene: TRBV7-8
CDR3 protein: CASSLSGTGFRVYTF

J gene: TRBJ1-5
V gene: TRBV7-6
CDR3 protein: CASSLESNSNQPQHF

J gene: TRBJ2-7
V gene: TRBV6-5
CDR3 protein: CASTTVRGSYEQYF

J gene: TRBJ1-1
V gene: TRBV6-1
CDR3 protein: CASSEHGGDLNTEAFF

J gene: TRBJ1-6
V gene: TRBV5-3
CDR3 protein: CARRVRGRKSPLHF

J gene: TRBJ1-1
V gene: TRBV9
CDR3 protein: CASSAQGAWGEAFF

J gene: TRBJ1-1
V gene: TRBV9
CDR3 protein: CASSVGSGSLHTEAFF

J gene: TRBJ2-7
V gene: TRBV30
CDR3 protein: CAWGGTSYEQYF

J gene: TRBJ1-5
V gene: TRBV29-1
CDR3 protein: CSVGQGGQPQHF

J gene: -
V gene: TRBV4-2
CDR3 protein: CASSQDRGTGGREQYF

J gene: TRBJ2-1
V gene: TRBV15
CDR3 protein: CATNGGQGGYEQFF

J gene: -
V gene: TRBV18
CDR3 protein: CASSNKAGGPYEQYF